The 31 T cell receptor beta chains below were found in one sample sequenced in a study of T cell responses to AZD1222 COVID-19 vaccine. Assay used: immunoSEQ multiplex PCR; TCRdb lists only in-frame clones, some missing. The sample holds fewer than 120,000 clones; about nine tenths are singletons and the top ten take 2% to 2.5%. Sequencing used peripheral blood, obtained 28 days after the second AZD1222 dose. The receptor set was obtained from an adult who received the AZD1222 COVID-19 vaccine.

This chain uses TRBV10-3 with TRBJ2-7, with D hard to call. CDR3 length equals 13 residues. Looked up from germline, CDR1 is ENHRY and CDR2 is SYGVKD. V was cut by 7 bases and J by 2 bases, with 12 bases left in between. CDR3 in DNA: TGTGCCATCACCCAGTCCTCTACCTACGAGCAGTACTTC. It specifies CAITQSSTYEQYF.

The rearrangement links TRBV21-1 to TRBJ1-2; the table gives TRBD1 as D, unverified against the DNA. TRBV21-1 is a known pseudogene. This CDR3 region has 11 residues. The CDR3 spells CASSNQGVYTF. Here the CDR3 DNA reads TGTGCCAGCAGCAATCAAGGGGTCTACACCTTC.

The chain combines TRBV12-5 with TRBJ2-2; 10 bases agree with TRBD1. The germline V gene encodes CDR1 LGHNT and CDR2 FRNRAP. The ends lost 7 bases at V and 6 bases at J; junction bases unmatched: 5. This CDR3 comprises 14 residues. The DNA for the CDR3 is TGTGCTAGTGCCGACGACAGGGGGCCCGGGGAGCTGTTTTTT. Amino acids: CASADDRGPGELFF.

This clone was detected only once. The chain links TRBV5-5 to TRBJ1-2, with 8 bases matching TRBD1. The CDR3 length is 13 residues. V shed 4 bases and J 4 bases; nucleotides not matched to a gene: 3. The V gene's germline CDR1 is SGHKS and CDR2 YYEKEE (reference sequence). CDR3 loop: CASSRTGGYGYTF. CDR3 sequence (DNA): TGTGCCAGCAGCAGAACAGGGGGCTATGGCTACACCTTC.

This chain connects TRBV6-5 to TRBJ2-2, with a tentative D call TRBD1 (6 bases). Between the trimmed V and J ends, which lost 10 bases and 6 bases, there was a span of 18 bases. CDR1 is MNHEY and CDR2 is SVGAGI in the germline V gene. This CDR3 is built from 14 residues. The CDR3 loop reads CAIGLNRDPGELFF. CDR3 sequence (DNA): TGTGCCATAGGATTGAACAGGGATCCCGGGGAGCTGTTTTTT.

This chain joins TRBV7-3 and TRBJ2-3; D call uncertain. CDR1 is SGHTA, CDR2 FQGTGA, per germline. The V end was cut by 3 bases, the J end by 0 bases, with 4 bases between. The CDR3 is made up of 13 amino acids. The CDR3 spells CASSFSSTDTQYF. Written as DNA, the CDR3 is TGTGCCAGCAGCTTCTCCAGCACAGATACGCAGTATTTT. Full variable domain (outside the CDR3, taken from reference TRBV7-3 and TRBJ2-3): GAGVSQTPSNKVTEKGKYVELRCDPISGHTALYWYRQSLGQGPEFLIYFQGTGAADDSGLPNDRFFAVRPEGSVSTLKIQRTERGDSAVYLCASSFSSTDTQYFGPGTRLTVL.

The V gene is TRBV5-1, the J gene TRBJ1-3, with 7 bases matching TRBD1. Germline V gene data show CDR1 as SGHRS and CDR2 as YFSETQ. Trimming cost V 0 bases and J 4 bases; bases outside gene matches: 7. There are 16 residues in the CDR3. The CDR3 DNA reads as TGCGCCAGCAGCTTGGCCTTGGCAGGGGGAGGAAACACCATATATTTT. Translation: CASSLALAGGGNTIYF.

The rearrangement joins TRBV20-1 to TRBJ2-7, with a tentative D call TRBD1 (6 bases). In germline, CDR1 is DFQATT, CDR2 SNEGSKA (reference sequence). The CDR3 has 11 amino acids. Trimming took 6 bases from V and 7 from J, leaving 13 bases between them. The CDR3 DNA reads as TGCAGTGCATACAGGGATCTGGAGCAGTACTTC. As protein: CSAYRDLEQYF.

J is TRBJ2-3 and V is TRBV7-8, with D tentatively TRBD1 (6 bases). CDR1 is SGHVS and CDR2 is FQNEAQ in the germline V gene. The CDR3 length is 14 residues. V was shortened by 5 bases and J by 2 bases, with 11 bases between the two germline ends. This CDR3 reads CASSLTGNTDTQYF. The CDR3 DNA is TGTGCCAGCAGCCTTACAGGGAACACAGATACGCAGTATTTT.

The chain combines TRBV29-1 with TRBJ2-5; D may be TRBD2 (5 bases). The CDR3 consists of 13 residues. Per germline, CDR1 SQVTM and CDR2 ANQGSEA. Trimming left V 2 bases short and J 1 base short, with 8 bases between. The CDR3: CSVESGSQETQYF. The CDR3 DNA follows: TGCAGCGTTGAATCGGGGTCCCAAGAGACCCAGTACTTC.

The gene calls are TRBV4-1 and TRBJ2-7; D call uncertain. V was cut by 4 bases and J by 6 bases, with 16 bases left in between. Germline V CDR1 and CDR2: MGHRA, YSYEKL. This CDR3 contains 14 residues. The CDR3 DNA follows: TGCGCCAGCAGCCCCCTGACGGCAACACCCGAGCAGTACTTC. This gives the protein CASSPLTATPEQYF.

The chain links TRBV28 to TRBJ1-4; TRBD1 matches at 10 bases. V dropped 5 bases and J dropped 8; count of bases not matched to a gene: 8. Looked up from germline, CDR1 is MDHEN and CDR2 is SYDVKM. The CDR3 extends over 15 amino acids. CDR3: CASSPSTGGHEKLFF. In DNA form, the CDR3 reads TGTGCCAGCAGTCCCTCGACAGGGGGCCACGAAAAACTGTTTTTT.

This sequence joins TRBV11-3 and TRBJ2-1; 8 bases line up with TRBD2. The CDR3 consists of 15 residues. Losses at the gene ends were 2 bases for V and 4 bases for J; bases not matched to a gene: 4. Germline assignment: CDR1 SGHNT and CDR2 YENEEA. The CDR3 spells CASSLSRGGYNEQFF. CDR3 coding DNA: TGTGCCAGCAGCTTAAGTCGGGGGGGTTACAATGAGCAGTTCTTC.

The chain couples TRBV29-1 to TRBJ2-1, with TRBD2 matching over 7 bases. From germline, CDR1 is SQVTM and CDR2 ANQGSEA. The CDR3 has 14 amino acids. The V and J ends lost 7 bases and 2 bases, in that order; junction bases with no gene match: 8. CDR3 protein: CSGEGAGTYNEQFF. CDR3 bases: TGCAGCGGGGAGGGAGCGGGGACCTACAATGAGCAGTTCTTC.

CDR3 sequence: CASSPWERNSPLHF. CDR3 coding DNA: TGTGCCAGCAGCCCATGGGAAAGAAATTCACCCCTCCACTTT. The rearrangement joins TRBV6-2 or TRBV6-3 to TRBJ1-6; D uncertain. CDR1 MNHEY and CDR2 SVGEGT come from the germline V gene. Trimming cost V 6 bases and J 7 bases, with 13 bases left between them. The CDR3 is 14 residues long.

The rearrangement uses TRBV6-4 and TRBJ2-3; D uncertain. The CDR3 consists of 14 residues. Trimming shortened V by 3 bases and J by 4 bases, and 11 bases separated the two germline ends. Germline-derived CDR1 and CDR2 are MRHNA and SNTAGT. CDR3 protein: CASSENLNADTQYF. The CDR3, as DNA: TGTGCCAGCAGTGAAAACTTAAACGCAGATACGCAGTATTTT.

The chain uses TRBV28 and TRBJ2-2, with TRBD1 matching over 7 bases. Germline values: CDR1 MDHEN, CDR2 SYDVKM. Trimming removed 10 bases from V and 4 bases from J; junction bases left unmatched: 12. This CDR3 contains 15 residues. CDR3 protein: CATKGGLSFTGELFF. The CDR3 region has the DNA TGTGCCACCAAAGGGGGCTTGAGTTTCACCGGGGAGCTGTTTTTT.

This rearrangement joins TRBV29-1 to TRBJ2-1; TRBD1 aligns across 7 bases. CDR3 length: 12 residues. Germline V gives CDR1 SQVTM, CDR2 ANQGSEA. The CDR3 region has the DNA TGCAGTCCTCAGGGGGAGAACAATGAGCAGTTCTTC. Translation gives CSPQGENNEQFF.

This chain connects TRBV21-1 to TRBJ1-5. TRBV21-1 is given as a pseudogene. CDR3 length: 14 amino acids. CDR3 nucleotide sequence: TGTGCCAGCAGCCTGGGACGGAATAATCAGCCCCAGCATTTT. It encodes CASSLGRNNQPQHF.

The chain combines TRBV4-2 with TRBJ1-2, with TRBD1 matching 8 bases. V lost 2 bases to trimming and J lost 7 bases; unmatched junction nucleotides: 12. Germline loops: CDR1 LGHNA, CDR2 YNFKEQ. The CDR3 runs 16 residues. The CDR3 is CASSQSGQGLRGGYTF. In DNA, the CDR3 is TGTGCCAGCAGCCAATCCGGACAGGGTTTGAGGGGTGGCTACACCTTC.

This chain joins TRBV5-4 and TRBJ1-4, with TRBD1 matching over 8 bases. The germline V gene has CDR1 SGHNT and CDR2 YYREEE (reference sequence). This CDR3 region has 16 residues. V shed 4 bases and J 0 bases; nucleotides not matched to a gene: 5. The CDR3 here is CASSQGQDSTNEKLFF. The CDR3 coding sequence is TGTGCCAGCAGCCAGGGACAGGACTCAACTAATGAAAAACTGTTTTTT.

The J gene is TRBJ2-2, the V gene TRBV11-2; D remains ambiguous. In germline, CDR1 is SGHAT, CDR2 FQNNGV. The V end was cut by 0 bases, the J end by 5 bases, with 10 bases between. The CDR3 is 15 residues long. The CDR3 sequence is CASSLDGRATGELFF. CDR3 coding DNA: TGTGCCAGCAGCTTAGATGGCAGAGCGACCGGGGAGCTGTTTTTT.

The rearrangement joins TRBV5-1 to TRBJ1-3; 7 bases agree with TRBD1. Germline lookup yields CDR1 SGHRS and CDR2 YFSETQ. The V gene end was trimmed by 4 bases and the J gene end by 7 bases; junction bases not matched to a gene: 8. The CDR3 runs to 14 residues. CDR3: CASSPGQQENTIYF. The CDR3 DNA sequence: TGCGCCAGCAGCCCGGGACAGCAAGAGAACACCATATATTTT.

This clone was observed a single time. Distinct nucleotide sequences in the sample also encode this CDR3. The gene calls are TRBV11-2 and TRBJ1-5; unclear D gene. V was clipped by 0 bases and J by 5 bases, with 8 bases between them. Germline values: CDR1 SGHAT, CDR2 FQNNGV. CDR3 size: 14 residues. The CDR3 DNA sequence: TGTGCCAGCAGCTTAGACGGCGGGGATCAGCCCCAGCATTTT. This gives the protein CASSLDGGDQPQHF. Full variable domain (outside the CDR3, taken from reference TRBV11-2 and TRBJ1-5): EAGVAQSPRYKIIEKRQSVAFWCNPISGHATLYWYQQILGQGPKLLIQFQNNGVVDDSQLPKDRFSAERLKGVDSTLKIQPAKLEDSAVYLCASSLDGGDQPQHFGDGTRLSIL.

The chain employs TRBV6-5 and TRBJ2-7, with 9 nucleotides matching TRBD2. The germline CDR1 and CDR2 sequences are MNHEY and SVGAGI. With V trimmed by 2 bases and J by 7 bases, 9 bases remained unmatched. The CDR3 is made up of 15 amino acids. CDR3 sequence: CASSYGGGGAREQYF. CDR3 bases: TGTGCCAGCAGTTACGGTGGCGGGGGGGCGAGAGAGCAGTACTTC.

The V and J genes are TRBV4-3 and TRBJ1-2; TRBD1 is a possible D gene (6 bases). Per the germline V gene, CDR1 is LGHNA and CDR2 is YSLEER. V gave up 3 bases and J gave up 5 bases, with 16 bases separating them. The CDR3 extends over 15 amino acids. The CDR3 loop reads CASSQVQGQNYGYTF. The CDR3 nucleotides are TGCGCCAGCAGCCAGGTACAGGGTCAGAATTATGGCTACACCTTC.

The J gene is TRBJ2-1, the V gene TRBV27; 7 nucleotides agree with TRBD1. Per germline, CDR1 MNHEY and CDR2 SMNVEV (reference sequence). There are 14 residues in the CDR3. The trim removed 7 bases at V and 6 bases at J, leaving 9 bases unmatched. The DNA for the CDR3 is TGTGCCAGCAACCCCACCGGGACAGCCAATGAGCAGTTCTTC. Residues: CASNPTGTANEQFF.

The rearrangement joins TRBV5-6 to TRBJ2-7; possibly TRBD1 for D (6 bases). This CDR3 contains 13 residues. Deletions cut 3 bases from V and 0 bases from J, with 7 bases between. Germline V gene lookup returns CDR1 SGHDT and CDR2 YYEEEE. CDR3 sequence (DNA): TGTGCCAGCAGCTCGACAGGCTCCTACGAGCAGTACTTC. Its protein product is CASSSTGSYEQYF.

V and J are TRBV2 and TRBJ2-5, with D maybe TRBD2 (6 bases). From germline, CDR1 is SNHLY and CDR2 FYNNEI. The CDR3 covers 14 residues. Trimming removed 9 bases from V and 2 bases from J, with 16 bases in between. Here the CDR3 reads CARGGRTTQETQYF. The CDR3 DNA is TGTGCCAGGGGCGGCCGGACTACACAAGAGACCCAGTACTTC.

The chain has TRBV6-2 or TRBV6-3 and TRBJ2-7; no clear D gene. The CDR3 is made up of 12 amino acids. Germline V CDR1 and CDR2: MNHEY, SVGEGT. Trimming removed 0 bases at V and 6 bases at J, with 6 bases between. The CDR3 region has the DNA TGTGCCAGCAGTTACTCGGTTGGCGAGCAGTACTTC. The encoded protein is CASSYSVGEQYF.

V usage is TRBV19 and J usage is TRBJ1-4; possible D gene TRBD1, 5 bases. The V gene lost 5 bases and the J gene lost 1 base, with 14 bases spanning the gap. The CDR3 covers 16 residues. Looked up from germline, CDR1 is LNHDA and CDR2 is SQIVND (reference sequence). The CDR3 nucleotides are TGTGCCAGTAGTCCCGACCCGGGGGAAACTAATGAAAAACTGTTTTTT. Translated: CASSPDPGETNEKLFF.